This T cell receptor (beta chain) was documented in a study of blood T cell repertoires in COVID-19. V shed 0 bases and J shed 1 base, with 5 bases lying between them. Germline CDR1 is SGHRS and CDR2 is YFSETQ. This CDR3 is built from 14 residues. How the authors handled the data: Amplification from reference gene primers served as the basis for estimated nucleated cell counts. Clones were sequenced by immunoSEQ multiplex PCR, and TCRdb holds only the in-frame ones, with some missing. Clonal size and the V and J genes are those of that table, whereas D and trimming came from the DNA. The sample has about 250,000 clones; around four fifths are singletons.

This sequence joins TRBV5-1 and TRBJ1-5, with D possibly matching TRBD1 (5 bases). This receptor was taken from a man older than 75 with acute or convalescent COVID-19. The specimen sequenced was peripheral blood. CDR3 DNA sequence: TGCGCCAGCAGCTTGGCAGGGAGCAATCAGCCCCAGCATTTT. Residues: CASSLAGSNQPQHF.